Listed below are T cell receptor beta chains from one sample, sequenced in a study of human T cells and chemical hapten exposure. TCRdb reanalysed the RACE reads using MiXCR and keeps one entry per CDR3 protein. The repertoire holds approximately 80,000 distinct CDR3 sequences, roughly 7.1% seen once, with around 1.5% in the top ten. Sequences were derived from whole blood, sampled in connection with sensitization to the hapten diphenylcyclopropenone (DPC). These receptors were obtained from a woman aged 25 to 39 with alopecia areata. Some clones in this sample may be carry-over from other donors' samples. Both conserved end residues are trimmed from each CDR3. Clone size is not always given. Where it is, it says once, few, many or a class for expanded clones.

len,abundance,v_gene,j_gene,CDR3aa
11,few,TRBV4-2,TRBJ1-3,ASSQEYGNTIY
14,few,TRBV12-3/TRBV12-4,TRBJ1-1,ASSLSLRTGETEAF
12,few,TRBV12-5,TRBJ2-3,ASGASGGLDTQY
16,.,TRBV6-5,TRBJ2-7,ASSYSFSRGGLSYEQY
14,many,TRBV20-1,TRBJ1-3,SARDTHSESGNTIY
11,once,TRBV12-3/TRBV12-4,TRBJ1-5,ASSSQGEQPQH
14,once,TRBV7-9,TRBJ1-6,ASSSGQGNYNSPLH
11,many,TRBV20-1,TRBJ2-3,SAYFGFSDTQY
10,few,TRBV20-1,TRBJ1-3,SALWPGNTIY
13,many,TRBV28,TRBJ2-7,ASTHGATGAYEQY
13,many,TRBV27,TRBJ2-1,ASRSGGAGAGEQF
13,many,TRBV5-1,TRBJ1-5,ASTPTGEITQPQH
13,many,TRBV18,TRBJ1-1,ASSLPGTGTRGAF
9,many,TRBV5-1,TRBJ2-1,ARVMGNEQF
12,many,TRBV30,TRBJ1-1,AWSVLAGRGEAF
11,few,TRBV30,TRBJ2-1,AWSLTGGGEQF
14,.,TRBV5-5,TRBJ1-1,ASTHGQGARNTEAF
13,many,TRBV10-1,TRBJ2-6,ASSESRSGANVLT
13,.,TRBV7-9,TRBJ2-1,ASSLDGLGEDEQF
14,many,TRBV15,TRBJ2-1,ATSRDASGGSDEQF
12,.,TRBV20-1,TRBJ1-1,SAPRGDRGQGAF
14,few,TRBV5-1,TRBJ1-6,ASSLEVQRYNSPLH
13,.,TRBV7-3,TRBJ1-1,ASSLGPGENTEAF
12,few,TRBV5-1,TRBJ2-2,ASSVDSNTGELF
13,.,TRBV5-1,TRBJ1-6,ASSWNGGANSPLH
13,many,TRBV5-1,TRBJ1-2,ASSRGTDRGLGYT
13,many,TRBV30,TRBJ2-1,ALLSAALRYNEQF
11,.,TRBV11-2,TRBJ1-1,ASSPISGAEAF
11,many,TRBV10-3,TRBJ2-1,AISGGVYNEQF
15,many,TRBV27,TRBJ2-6,ASSFDGYGSGANVLT
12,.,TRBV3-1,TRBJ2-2,ASSQDSRAGELF